This paragraph reports one TCR beta chain. The sample is drawn from a study of control samples from healthy donors and cancer patients. Libraries were prepared by immunoSEQ multiplex PCR; TCRdb keeps only in-frame clonotypes and omits some of them. The sample holds tens of thousands of clones, 84% seen once. Germline loops: CDR1 SGHDN, CDR2 FVKESK. The V and J ends lost 6 bases and 1 base respectively, with 6 bases between them. CDR3 length equals 13 residues. The clonotype comes from a man in his forties or fifties in good health. Sequencing was carried out using blood. The chain joins TRBV14 to TRBJ1-4; D is ambiguous. CDR3 DNA sequence: TGTGCCAGCAGTGGCCGAACTAATGAAAAACTGTTTTTT. Translated, it gives CASSGRTNEKLFF. Full variable domain (outside the CDR3, taken from reference TRBV14 and TRBJ1-4): EAGVTQFPSHSVIEKGQTVTLRCDPISGHDNLYWYRRVMGKEIKFLLHFVKESKQDESGMPNNRFLAERTGGTYSTLKVQPAELEDSGVYFCASSGRTNEKLFFGSGTQLSVL.